This TCR beta chain was retrieved from a study of vaccination and CD4 T cells after COVID-19. Across the study: Sampling that followed vaccination took place a median approximately 72 days after dose two, within a range of 14 to 241.

CDR1 is WNHNN and CDR2 is SYGVQD in the germline V gene (reference sequence). V was cut by 10 bases and J by 2 bases, with 13 bases left in between. This CDR3 has 13 amino acids. Stated treatment: roughly ten-day PBMC culture with coronavirus spike peptide pools or control peptides (ViraFEST assay). Isolation of CD4+ T cells by negative selection took place after roughly nine days of culture. Sequence data for DNA of cultured CD4+ T cells were generated by the Oncomine TCR Beta short-read assay. In this case, cultured CD4+ T cells provided the extracted genomic DNA. From the PCR reads, TCRdb called clonotypes with MiXCR, one entry per CDR3 protein. The table has roughly 15,000 distinct CDR3 sequences, 27% seen once. This clonotype was detected only a few times. Its target is not known.

The chain links TRBV10-1 to TRBJ2-3, with D uncertain. Sequenced input: CD4+ T cells from blood, cultured in vitro. The sequence was collected from a human donor who had recovered from COVID-19. CDR3 DNA: TGCGCCACCCAATACGCCTCCACAGATACGCAGTATTTT. Translation: CATQYASTDTQYF.